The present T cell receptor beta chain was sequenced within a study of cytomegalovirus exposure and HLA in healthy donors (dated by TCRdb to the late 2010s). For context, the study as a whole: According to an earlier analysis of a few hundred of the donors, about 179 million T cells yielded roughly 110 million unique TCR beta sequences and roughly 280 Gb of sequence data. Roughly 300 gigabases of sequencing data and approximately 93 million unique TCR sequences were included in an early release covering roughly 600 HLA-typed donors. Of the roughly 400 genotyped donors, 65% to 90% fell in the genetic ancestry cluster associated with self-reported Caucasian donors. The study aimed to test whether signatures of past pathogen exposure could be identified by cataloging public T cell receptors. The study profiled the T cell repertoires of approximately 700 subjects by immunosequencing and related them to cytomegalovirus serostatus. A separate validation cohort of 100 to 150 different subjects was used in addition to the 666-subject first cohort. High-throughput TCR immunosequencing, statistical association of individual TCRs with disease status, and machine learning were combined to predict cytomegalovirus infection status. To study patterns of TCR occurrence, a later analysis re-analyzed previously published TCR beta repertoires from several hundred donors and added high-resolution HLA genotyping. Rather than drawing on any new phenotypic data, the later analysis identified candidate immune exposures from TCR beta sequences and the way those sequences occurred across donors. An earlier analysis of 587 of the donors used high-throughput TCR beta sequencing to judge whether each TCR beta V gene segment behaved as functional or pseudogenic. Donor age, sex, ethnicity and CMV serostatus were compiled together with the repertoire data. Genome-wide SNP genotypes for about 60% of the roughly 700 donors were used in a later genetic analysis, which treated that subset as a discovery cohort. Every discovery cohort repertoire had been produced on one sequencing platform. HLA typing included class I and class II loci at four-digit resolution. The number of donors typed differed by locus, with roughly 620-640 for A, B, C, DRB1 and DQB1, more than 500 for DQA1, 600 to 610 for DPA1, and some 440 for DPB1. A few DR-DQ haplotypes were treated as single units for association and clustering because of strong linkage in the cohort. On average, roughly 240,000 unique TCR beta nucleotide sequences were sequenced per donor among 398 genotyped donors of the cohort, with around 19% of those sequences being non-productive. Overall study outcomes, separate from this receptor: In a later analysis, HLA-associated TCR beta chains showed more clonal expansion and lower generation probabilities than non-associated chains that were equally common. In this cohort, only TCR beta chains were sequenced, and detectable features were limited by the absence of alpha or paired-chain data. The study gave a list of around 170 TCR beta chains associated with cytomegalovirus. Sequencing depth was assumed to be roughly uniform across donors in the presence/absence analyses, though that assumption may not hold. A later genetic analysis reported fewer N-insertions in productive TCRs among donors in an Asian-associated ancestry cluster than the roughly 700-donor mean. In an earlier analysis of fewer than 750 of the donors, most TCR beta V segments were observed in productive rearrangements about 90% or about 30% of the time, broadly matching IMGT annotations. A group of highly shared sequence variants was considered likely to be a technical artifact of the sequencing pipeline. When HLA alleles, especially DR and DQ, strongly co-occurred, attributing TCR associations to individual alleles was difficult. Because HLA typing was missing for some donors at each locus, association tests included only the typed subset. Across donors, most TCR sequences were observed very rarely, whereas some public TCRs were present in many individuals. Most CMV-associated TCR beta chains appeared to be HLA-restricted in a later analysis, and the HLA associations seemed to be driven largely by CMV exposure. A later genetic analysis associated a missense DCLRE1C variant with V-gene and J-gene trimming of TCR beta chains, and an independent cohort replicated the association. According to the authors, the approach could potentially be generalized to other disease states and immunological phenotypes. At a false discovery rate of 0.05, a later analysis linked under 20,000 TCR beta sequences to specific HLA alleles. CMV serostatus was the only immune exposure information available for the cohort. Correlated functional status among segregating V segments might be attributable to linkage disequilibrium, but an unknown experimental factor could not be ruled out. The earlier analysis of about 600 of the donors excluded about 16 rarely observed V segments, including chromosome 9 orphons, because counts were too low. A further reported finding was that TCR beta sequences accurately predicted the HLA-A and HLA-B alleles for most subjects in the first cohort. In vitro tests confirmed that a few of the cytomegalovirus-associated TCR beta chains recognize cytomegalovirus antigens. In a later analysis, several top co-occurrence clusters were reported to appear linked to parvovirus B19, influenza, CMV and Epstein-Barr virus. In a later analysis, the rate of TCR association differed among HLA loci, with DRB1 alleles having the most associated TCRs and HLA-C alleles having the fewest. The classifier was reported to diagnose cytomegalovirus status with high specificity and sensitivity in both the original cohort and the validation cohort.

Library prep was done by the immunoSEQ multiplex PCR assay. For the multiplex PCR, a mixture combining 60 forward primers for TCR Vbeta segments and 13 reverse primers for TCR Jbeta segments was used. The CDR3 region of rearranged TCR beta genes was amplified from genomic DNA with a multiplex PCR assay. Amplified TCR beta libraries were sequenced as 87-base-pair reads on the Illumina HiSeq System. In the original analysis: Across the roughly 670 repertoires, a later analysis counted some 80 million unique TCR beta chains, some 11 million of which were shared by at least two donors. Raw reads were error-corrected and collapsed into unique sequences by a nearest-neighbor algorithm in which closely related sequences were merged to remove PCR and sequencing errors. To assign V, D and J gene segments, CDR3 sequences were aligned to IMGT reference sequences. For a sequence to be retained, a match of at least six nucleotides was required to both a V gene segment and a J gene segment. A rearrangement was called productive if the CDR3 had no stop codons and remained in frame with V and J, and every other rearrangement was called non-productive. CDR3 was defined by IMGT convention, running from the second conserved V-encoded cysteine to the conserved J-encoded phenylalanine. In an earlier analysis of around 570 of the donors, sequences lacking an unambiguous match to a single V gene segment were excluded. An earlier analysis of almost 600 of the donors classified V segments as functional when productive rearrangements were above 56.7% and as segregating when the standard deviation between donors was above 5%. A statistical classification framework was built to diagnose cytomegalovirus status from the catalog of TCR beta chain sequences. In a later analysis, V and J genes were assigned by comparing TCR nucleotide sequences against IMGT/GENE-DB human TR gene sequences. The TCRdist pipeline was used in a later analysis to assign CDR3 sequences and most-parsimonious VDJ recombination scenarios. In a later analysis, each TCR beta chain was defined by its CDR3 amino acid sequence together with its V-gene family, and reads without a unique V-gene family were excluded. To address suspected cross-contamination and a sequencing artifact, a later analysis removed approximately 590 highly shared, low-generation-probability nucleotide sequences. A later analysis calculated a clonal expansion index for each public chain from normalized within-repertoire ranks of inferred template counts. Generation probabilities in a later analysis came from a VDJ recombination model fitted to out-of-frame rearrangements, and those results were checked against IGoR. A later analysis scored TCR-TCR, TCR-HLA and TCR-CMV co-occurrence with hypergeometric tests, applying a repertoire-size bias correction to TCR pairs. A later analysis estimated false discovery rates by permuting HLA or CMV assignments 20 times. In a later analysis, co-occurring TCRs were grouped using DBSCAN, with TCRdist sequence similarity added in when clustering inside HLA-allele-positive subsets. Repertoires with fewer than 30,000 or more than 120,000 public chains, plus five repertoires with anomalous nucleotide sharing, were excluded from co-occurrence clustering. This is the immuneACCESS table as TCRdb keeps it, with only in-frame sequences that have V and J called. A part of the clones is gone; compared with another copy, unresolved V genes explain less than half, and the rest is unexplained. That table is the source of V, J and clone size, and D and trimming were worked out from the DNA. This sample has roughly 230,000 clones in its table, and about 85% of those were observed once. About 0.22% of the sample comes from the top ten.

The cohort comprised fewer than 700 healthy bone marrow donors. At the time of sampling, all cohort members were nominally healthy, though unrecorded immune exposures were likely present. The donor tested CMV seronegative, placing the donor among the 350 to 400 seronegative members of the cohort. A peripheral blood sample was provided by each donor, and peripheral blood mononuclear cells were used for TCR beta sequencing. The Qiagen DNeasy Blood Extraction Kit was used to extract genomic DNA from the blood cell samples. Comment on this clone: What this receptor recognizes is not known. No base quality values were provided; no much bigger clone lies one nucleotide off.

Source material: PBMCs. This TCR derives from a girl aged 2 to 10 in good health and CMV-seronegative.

The CDR3 here reads CASSETGLMNTEAFF. The base sequence is TGCGCCAGCAGCGAAACAGGGTTGATGAACACTGAAGCTTTCTTT. This chain is built from TRBV5-1 and TRBJ1-1; perhaps TRBD1 is the D gene, with 6 bases matching. CDR1 SGHRS and CDR2 YFSETQ were looked up in the germline V gene. From the cysteine up to the phenylalanine, the CDR3 has a length of 15 residues. The kept DNA is CDR3 alone, 45 bases in frame from the first base. V lost 4 bases and J lost 0 bases; the stretch between them is 13 bases long.